This TCR beta chain was observed in a study of T cells in Graves' hyperthyroidism and ophthalmopathy (dated by TCRdb to between 2019 and 2020). In terms of the full investigation: Peripheral blood samples were taken at the time of initial diagnosis, prior to any treatment. Prospective prediction of ophthalmopathy was tested in an independent validation cohort of under 20 hyperthyroidism patients and around 16 patients who later progressed to ophthalmopathy. After sampling, hyperthyroidism patients received methimazole starting at 30 mg daily, and ophthalmopathy patients received high-dose intravenous methylprednisolone. TCR V-J signatures able to tell the groups apart were searched for in a discovery cohort of 90 to 100 patients, of whom around 43 had Graves' ophthalmopathy and 57 had stable Graves' hyperthyroidism. The paper reports TCR Vbeta CDR3 sequencing of roughly 140 peripheral blood samples: under 45 ophthalmopathy, roughly 74 hyperthyroidism and around 17 progressor patients. The study also compared thyroid tissue and blood T-cell repertoires from 6 or 7 Graves' hyperthyroidism patients. The roughly 100 discovery patients were randomly divided into training and test sets at a 7:3 ratio.

With regard to this clonotype: Its antigen target is currently unknown. No per-base quality is available; no much larger clone lies one base away.

General study outcomes and caveats: In validation, the model predicted progression to ophthalmopathy with 55% to 71% sensitivity and around 72% specificity, a median of about 6 months before onset. A 13 V-J signature model separated ophthalmopathy from stable hyperthyroidism, with roughly 88% sensitivity and 81% to 82% specificity in cross-validation and 80%/75% in testing. Sample size was not statistically predetermined, and investigators were not blinded to group allocation. Most expanded thyroid clonotypes (frequency above 0.001) were also found in blood, which suggests that blood repertoires may mirror thyroid immune responses.

The CDR3 holds 16 amino acids from the cysteine to the phenylalanine. CDR3 DNA only is kept here, 48 bases in frame from base 1. Trimming takes 0 bases off V and 8 bases off J; junction bases not matched to a gene: 9. Taken from the germline V gene, the CDR1 and CDR2 loops are SGDLS and YYNGEE. The TCR beta CDR3 regions were amplified from RNA transcripts. The first round of RT-PCR for the TCR CDR3 was performed with the HTBI primer set and the Qiagen OneStep RT-PCR kit. Libraries were constructed in a second round of multiplex PCR, after which size selection and purification were carried out. The libraries were sequenced on an Illumina HiSeq2000 using paired-end 100 bp reads. On the study's bioinformatics: Raw data were processed with SOAPnuke, discarding reads with adapters, uncalled bases, mean Phred below 15, or no exact constant-primer or identifier match. High-quality paired reads were merged using COPE v1.2.5, and each unique nucleotide sequence was defined as a clonotype. Clonotypes were aligned to IMGT TRBV, TRBD and TRBJ reference segments using MiTCR v1.1. Only V-J combinations with frequency above 0.0001, covering 99.2% of repertoires, were analysed. A TCS score was defined as the ratio of F50 (clonal expansion) to E x V (chaos), with BLOSUM62-based TCRdist applied between CDR3 peptides within each V-J. Welch's t-statistics and random forest reduced fewer than 600 V-J features to roughly 13, which were used in a naive Bayes classifier (R e1071). Thyroid-blood repertoire similarity was quantified with the Morisita-Horn index. The raw public data were reprocessed by TCRdb itself: fastp quality trimming at Q25, MiXCR clonotype calling, in-frame beta chains only. Rows matching on CDR3 protein sequence are summarized as one entry with the most common DNA and genes. TCRdb's processing, not the authors', yielded these V and J calls. The sample table records about 840,000 distinct CDR3 sequences; 35% to 40% of these occur just once. About 8.9% of the sample is held by the ten biggest clonotypes.

Graves' hyperthyroidism was defined as stable when no progression to ophthalmopathy occurred over 18 months of follow-up. Hyperthyroidism patients were newly diagnosed, had a disease duration of under 2 months, and were aged 18 to 65 years. Patients with uncontrolled infections, other autoimmune diseases, pregnancy or lactation were excluded. Clinical symptoms, serum thyroxine and TRAb, thyroid ultrasound, and orbital computed tomography formed the basis for the diagnoses. Ficoll-Paque density gradient centrifugation was used to isolate PBMCs from 10 ml of fresh peripheral blood. Trizol reagent was used to extract total RNA, and RNA quality was then checked on an Agilent 2100 Bioanalyzer.

The sample comprised blood. The chain is made from TRBV9 and TRBJ2-2; 8 of the junction bases match TRBD2. This sequence originates from a man younger than 35 with Graves' hyperthyroidism. The base sequence is TGTGCCAGCAGCGTAGACGGGGGGGCCGTTACAGGGGAGCTGTTTTTT. This translates into CASSVDGGAVTGELFF.